This T cell receptor (beta chain) was captured by sequencing in a study of blood T cell repertoires in COVID-19. Study summary: Italy, Spain and the United States were the sources of the convalescent and acute COVID-19 samples. The cDNA or gDNA used as material had been derived from T cells, B-cell-depleted T cells, or PBMCs.

The ends lost 9 bases at V and 4 bases at J; junction bases unmatched: 11. Per germline, CDR1 MDHEN and CDR2 SYDVKM. The CDR3 totals 16 residues. This clone has only one observation. Per the study methods: Nucleated cell number was recorded as an estimate derived from reference gene primer amplification. The protocol was immunoSEQ multiplex PCR, while the TCRdb copy is restricted to in-frame clones and leaves out a portion. V, J and clone size reflect that table, while D and trimming were determined from the DNA. The sample holds more than 200,000 clones; 75% to 85% are singletons and the top ten take roughly 1.4%.

The sequence was collected from a middle-aged woman who had recovered from COVID-19. The chain employs TRBV28 and TRBJ2-1, with 11 nucleotides matching TRBD1. Sequenced sample: peripheral blood. DNA of the CDR3: TGTGCCAGTGACGCTCCCGGGACAGGGGGTTACAATGAGCAGTTCTTC. It encodes CASDAPGTGGYNEQFF.